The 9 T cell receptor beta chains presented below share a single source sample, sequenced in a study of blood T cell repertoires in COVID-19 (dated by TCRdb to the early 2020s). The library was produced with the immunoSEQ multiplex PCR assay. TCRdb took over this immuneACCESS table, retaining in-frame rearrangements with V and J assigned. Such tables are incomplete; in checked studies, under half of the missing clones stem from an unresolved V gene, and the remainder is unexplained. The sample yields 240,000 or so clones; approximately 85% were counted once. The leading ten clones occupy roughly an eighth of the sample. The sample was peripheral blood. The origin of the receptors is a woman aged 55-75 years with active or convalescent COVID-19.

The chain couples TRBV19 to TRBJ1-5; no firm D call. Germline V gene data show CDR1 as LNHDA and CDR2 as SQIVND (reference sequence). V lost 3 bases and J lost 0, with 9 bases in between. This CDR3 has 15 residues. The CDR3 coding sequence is TGTGCCAGTAGTATTTGGAGAAATAGCAATCAGCCCCAGCATTTT. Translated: CASSIWRNSNQPQHF.

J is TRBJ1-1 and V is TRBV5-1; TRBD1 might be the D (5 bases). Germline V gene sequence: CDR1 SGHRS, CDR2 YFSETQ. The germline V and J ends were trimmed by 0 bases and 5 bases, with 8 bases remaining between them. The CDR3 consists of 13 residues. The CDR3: CASSLEGWTEAFF. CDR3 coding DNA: TGCGCCAGCAGCTTGGAGGGGTGGACTGAAGCTTTCTTT.

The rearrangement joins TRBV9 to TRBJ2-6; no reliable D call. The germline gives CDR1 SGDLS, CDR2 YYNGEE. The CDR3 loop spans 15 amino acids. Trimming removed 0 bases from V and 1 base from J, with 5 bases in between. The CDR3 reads CASSVARSGANVLTF. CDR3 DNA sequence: TGTGCCAGCAGCGTAGCTAGATCTGGGGCCAACGTCCTGACTTTC.

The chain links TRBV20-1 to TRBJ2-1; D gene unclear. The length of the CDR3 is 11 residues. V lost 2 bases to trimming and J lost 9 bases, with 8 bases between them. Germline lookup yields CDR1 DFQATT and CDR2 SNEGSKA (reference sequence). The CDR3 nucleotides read TGCAGTGCTAGAAGACGGGTTGAGCAGTTCTTC. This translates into CSARRRVEQFF.

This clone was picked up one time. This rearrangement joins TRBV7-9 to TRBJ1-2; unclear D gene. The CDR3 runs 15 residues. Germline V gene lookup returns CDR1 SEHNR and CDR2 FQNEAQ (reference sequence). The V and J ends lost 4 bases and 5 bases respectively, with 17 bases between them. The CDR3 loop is CASSSINLRGYGYTF. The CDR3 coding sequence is TGTGCCAGCAGCTCGATTAACCTTCGGGGTTATGGCTACACCTTC.

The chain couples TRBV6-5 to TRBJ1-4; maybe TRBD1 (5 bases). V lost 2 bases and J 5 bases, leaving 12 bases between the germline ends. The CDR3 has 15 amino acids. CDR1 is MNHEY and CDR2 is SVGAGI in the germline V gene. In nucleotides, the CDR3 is TGTGCCAGCAGTTACGGGGGGATTTCGAATGAAAAACTGTTTTTT. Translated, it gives CASSYGGISNEKLFF.

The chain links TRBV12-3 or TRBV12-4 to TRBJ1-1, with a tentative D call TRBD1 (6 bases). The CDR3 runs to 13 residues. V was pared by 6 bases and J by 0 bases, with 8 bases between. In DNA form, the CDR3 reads TGTGCCAGCAGGAGGGGGTTGAACACTGAAGCTTTCTTT. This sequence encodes CASRRGLNTEAFF.

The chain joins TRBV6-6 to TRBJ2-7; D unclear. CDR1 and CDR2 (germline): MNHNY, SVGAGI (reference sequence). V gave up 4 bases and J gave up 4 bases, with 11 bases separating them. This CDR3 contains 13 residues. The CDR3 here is CASSSAGFYEQYF. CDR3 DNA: TGTGCCAGCAGTTCGGCAGGCTTTTACGAGCAGTACTTC.

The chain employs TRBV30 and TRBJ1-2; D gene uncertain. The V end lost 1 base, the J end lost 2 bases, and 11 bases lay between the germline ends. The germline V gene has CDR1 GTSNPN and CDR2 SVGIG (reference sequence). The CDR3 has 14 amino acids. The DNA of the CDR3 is TGTGCCTGGAGTGGACTAAGGCTCAACTATGGCTACACCTTC. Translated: CAWSGLRLNYGYTF.